This T cell receptor beta chain emerged from a study of cytomegalovirus exposure and HLA in healthy donors. Both 60 Vbeta primers and 13 Jbeta primers went into the PCR. Original processing methods: Later reanalysis found around 74 million unique TCR beta chains, about 10 million of them shared. Generated by immunoSEQ multiplex PCR, the TCRdb table keeps only in-frame clones and is missing some. V and J calls and clone size come straight from that table; D and trimming were deduced from the DNA. The repertoire holds around 190,000 clones, with roughly four fifths as singletons. Comments on this clone: Its antigen is still unknown.

Study-wide points: According to an earlier analysis, most TCR beta V segments yielded productive rearrangements about 90% or about 30% of the time.

All the people who gave samples were healthy bone marrow donors. This TCR was sampled from a man between 18 and 29 years old in good health and CMV-seronegative. The sequenced sample consisted of PBMCs.

The CDR3 DNA follows: TGTGCCTGGAATGGGGGCGCTTGGGAAAAACTGTTTTTT. This encodes CAWNGGAWEKLFF. This rearrangement joins TRBV30 to TRBJ1-4; D might be TRBD1 (6 bases). Germline V gene sequence: CDR1 GTSNPN, CDR2 SVGIG (reference sequence). The ends were cut back, 4 bases at V and 8 bases at J, with 14 bases in the middle. The CDR3 is 13 residues long.